These 9 T cell receptor beta chains share one sample of origin, sequenced in a study of spatial heterogeneity in lung cancer (dated by TCRdb to about 2019). The investigation overall reported the following: The number of expanded intratumoral alpha and beta TCRs correlated with the tumor nonsynonymous mutation count.

Library preparation was by 5' RACE. TCRdb lists the instrument as NextSeq 500. TCRdb passed the public sequencing reads through fastp at Q25 and MiXCR, retaining productive beta sequences. Each entry is one CDR3 protein sequence, shown with its most common DNA and genes. This sample is represented by about 2,800 distinct CDR3 sequences; around 50% of them were singletons. Jointly, the top ten make up roughly 63% of the sample. Sample time point, as interpreted from the label and publication: sample taken at primary tumor resection. No antigens are known for them. Source: lung tumor tissue, taken at surgery. These TCRs come from a male donor with early-stage non-small cell lung cancer.

Only a few counts were recorded for this clonotype. The V and J genes are TRBV7-2 and TRBJ2-5, with 11 nucleotides matching TRBD2. This CDR3 spans 16 amino acids. The germline V gene encodes CDR1 SGHTA and CDR2 FQGNSA. V shed 0 bases and J 5 bases; nucleotides not matched to a gene: 5. In nucleotides, the CDR3 is TGTGCCAGCAGCTTAGCTAGCGGGAGGGCCATGGAGACCCAGTACTTC. Its translation: CASSLASGRAMETQYF.

The genes are TRBV29-1 and TRBJ2-7; 9 nucleotides line up with TRBD2. Germline assignment: CDR1 SQVTM and CDR2 ANQGSEA. The CDR3 has 17 amino acids. V shed 2 bases, J shed 4 bases, and the junction held 15 bases outside the gene matches. The CDR3 nucleotides are TGCAGCGTTGAATTGCTGGCTAGCGGGACGAAAAGTTACGAGCAGTACTTC. Amino acids: CSVELLASGTKSYEQYF.

The chain recombines TRBV29-1 with TRBJ2-3, with TRBD1 matching over 10 bases. The CDR3 is made up of 13 amino acids. Germline values: CDR1 SQVTM, CDR2 ANQGSEA. V lost 6 bases to trimming and J lost 1 base; unmatched junction nucleotides: 1. In DNA, the CDR3 is TGCAGCGTCGGGACAGGGGGCACAGATACGCAGTATTTT. Protein product: CSVGTGGTDTQYF.

In its sample, this clonotype was seen a few times. The chain uses TRBV2 and TRBJ1-1; D is undetermined. Germline-derived CDR1 and CDR2 are SNHLY and FYNNEI. The ends were cut back, 8 bases at V and 6 bases at J, with 16 bases in the middle. This CDR3 is built from 13 residues. The CDR3 coding sequence is TGTGCCAGCCTGACACACGTCGAGGCTGAAGCTTTCTTT. It yields the protein CASLTHVEAEAFF.

This chain links TRBV6-2 or TRBV6-3 with TRBJ2-7, with no clear D. V lost 7 bases and J 0 bases, leaving 4 bases between the germline ends. CDR3 length: 11 residues. Germline V gives CDR1 MNHEY, CDR2 SVGEGT. The CDR3 region is CASTSSYEQYF. The CDR3 bases are TGTGCCAGCACTAGCTCCTACGAGCAGTACTTC.

The chain has TRBV7-2 and TRBJ2-3; D is possibly TRBD1 (6 bases). The CDR3 extends over 17 amino acids. Trimming took off 2 bases at V and 2 bases at J, with 17 bases between the two ends. The germline CDR1 and CDR2 sequences are SGHTA and FQGNSA. CDR3 coding DNA: TGTGCCAGCAGCTTAAGGAGCGGCAGGGGCTACACAGATACGCAGTATTTT. Translation gives CASSLRSGRGYTDTQYF. Supplemented by reference TRBV7-2 and TRBJ2-3, the full variable domain reads GAGVSQSPSNKVTEKGKDVELRCDPISGHTALYWYRQSLGQGLEFLIYFQGNSAPDKSGLPSDRFSAERTGGSVSTLTIQRTQQEDSAVYLCASSLRSGRGYTDTQYFGPGTRLTVL.

The J gene is TRBJ2-5, the V gene TRBV7-2; no clear D gene. The CDR3 has 16 amino acids. Per germline, CDR1 SGHTA and CDR2 FQGNSA. V was shortened by 1 base and J by 1 base, with 13 bases between the two germline ends. For the CDR3, the DNA is TGTGCCAGCAGCTTAGGCCCGTTGGGGATCCAAGAGACCCAGTACTTC. Translating gives CASSLGPLGIQETQYF.

The V gene is TRBV29-1, the J gene TRBJ2-4; TRBD2 might be the D (5 bases). Germline V gives CDR1 SQVTM, CDR2 ANQGSEA. Trimming pared 2 bases from V and 3 bases from J, leaving 8 bases between. The CDR3 loop spans 13 amino acids. CDR3 nucleotides: TGCAGCGTTGAAAAGGGAGACAAAAACATTCAGTACTTC. Encoded protein: CSVEKGDKNIQYF. Drawing the rest from reference TRBV29-1 and TRBJ2-4, the complete variable domain is SAVISQKPSRDICQRGTSLTIQCQVDSQVTMMFWYRQQPGQSLTLIATANQGSEATYESGFVIDKFPISRPNLTFSTLTVSNMSPEDSSIYLCSVEKGDKNIQYFGAGTRLSVL.

The CDR3 here is CASSLAAGFVGDTQYF. The CDR3 coding sequence is TGTGCCAGCAGCTTAGCTGCAGGTTTCGTAGGAGATACGCAGTATTTT. The chain uses TRBV11-1 and TRBJ2-3; no clear D gene. In germline, CDR1 is SGHAT, CDR2 FQDESV (reference sequence). The CDR3 is 16 amino acids. V was cut by 0 bases and J by 5 bases, with 15 bases left in between.